This T cell receptor (beta chain) was sequenced for a study of T cells after posttransplantation cyclophosphamide. The table came from immunoSEQ multiplex PCR; TCRdb's copy has only in-frame clones and leaves some out. This sample carries some 47,000 clones, about 86% of them seen once, and the ten largest clones take approximately 3%. Germline V CDR1 and CDR2: MNHEY, SMNVEV (reference sequence). The CDR3 is 17 residues long. J gave up 0 bases and V 6 bases, and 11 bases lay outside the gene matches. As for this clone: Its antigen remains unknown.

Findings and caveats of the study: TRB overlap between skin or GI tissue T cells and blood was limited. Recipient CMV seropositivity and CMV reactivation strongly tracked TRB clonality. Later post-transplant blood repertoires were often dominated by donor CD8+ memory clones.

The sequencing input was PBMCs. The receptor was isolated from a young man with a blood cancer, CMV-positive, and with a related stem cell donor. This chain links TRBV27 with TRBJ1-5; 7 positions agree with TRBD1. This chain's CDR3 is CASSPPGGSLSNQPQHF. In DNA, the CDR3 is TGTGCCAGCAGCCCACCAGGGGGGTCTCTTAGCAATCAGCCCCAGCATTTT.